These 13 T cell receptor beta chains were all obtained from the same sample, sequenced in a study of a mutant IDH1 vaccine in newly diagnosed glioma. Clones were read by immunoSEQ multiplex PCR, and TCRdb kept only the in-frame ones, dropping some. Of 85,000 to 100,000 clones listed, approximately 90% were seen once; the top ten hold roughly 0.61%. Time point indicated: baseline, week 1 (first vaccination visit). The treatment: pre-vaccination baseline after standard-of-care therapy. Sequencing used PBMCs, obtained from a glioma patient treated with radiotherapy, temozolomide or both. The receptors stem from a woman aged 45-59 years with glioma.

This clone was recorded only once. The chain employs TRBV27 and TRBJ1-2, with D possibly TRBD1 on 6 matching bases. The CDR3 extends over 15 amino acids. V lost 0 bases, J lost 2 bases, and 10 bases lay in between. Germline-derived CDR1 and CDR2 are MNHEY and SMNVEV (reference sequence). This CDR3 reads CASSLSWTDNYGYTF. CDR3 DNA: TGTGCCAGCAGTTTATCGTGGACAGACAACTATGGCTACACCTTC.

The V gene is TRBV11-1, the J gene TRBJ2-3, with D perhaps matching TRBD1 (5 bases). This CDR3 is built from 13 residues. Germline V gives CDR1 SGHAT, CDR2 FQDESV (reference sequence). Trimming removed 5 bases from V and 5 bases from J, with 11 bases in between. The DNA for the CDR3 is TGTGCCAGCAGCGCTATCAGGGTAGATACGCAGTATTTT. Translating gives CASSAIRVDTQYF.

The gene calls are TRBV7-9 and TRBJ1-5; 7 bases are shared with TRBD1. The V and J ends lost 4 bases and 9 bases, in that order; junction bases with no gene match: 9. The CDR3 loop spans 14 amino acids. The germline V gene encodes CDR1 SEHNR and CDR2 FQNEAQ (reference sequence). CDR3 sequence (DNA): TGTGCCAGCAGCTACACAGGGGATGGTGGGCCCCAGCATTTT. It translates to CASSYTGDGGPQHF. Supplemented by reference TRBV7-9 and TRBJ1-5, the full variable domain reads DTGVSQNPRHKITKRGQNVTFRCDPISEHNRLYWYRQTLGQGPEFLTYFQNEAQLEKSRLLSDRFSAERPKGSFSTLEIQRTEQGDSAMYLCASSYTGDGGPQHFGDGTRLSIL.

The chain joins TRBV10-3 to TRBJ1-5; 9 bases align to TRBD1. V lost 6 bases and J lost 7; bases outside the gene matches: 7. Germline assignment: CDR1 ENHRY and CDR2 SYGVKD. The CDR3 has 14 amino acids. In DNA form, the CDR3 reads TGTGCCATCAGGAAGGGACAGGGAGACCAGCCCCAGCATTTT. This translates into CAIRKGQGDQPQHF.

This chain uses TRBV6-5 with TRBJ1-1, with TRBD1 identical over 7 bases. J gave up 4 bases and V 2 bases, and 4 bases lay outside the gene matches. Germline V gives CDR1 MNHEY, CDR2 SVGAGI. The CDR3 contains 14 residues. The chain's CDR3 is CASSYRDRVTEAFF. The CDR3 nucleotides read TGTGCCAGCAGTTACCGGGACAGAGTCACTGAAGCTTTCTTT.

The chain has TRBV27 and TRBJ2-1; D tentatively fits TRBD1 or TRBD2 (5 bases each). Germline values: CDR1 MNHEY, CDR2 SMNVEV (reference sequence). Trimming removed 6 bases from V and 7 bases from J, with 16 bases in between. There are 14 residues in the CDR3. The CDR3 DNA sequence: TGTGCCAGCAGCCCATCCCCATGGGGGAATGAGCAGTTCTTC. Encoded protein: CASSPSPWGNEQFF.

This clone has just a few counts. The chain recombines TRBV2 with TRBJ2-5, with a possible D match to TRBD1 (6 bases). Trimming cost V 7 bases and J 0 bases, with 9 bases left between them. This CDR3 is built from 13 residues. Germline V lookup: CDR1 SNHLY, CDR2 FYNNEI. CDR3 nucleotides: TGTGCCAGCAAGGGGGTCCACCAAGAGACCCAGTACTTC. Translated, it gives CASKGVHQETQYF.

The CDR3 coding sequence is TGTGCCAGCAGCGTAGGACTCCGCACAGATACGCAGTATTTT. Residues: CASSVGLRTDTQYF. The chain uses TRBV9 and TRBJ2-3; D is unclear. Germline CDR1 is SGDLS and CDR2 is YYNGEE. V lost 0 bases, J lost 1 base, and 6 bases lay in between. This CDR3 spans 14 amino acids.

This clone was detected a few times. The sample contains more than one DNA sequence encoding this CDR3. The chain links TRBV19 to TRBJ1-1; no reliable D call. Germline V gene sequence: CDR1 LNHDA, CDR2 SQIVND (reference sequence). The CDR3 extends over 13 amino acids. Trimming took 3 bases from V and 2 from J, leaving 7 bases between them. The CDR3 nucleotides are TGTGCCAGTAGTATTAAGACAAACACTGAAGCTTTCTTT. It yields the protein CASSIKTNTEAFF.

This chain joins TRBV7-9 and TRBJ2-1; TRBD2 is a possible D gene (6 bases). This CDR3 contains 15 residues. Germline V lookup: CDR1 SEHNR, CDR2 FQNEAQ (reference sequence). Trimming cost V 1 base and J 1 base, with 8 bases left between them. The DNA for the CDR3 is TGTGCCAGCAGCTTAGACGGGAGATCCTACAATGAGCAGTTCTTC. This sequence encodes CASSLDGRSYNEQFF. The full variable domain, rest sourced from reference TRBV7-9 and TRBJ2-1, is DTGVSQNPRHKITKRGQNVTFRCDPISEHNRLYWYRQTLGQGPEFLTYFQNEAQLEKSRLLSDRFSAERPKGSFSTLEIQRTEQGDSAMYLCASSLDGRSYNEQFFGPGTRLTVL.

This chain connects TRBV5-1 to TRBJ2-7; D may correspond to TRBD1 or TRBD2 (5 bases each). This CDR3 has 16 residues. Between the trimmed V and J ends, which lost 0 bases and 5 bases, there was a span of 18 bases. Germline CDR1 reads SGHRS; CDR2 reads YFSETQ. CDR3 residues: CASSLGIVGARDEQYF. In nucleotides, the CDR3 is TGCGCCAGCAGCTTGGGAATCGTCGGGGCGCGAGACGAGCAGTACTTC.

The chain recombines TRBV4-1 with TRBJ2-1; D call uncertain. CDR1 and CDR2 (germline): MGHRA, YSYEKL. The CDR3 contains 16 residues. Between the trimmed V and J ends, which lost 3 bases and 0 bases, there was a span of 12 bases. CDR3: CASSQVDLISYNEQFF. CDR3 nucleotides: TGCGCCAGCAGCCAGGTGGACCTCATCTCCTACAATGAGCAGTTCTTC.

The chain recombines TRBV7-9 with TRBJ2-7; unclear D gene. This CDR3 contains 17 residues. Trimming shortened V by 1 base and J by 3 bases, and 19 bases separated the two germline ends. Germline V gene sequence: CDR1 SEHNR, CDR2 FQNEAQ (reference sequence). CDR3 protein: CASSLEPGNYPSYEQYF. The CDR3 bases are TGTGCCAGCAGCTTAGAACCTGGGAACTACCCAAGCTACGAGCAGTACTTC.